A single TCR beta chain is shown here with its context. This clonotype has more than one count but fewer than ten. It lacks a known antigen. No base qualities exist here, and no much larger clone lies one base off it. These data belong to a study of CD8 T cells in ankylosing spondylitis listed by TCRdb under 2017. Context from the whole study: The study set out to find disease-linked TCR variants by profiling T cell receptor beta repertoires in ankylosing spondylitis patients and healthy donors. The full study cohort was made up of over 20 ankylosing spondylitis patients and 108 healthy donors. Peripheral blood was sampled, and synovial fluid was also collected from ankylosing spondylitis patients.

Trimming takes 2 bases from V and 5 bases from J, and the germline ends sit 0 bases apart. The CDR3 covers 11 residues, taking in both the cysteine and the phenylalanine. Just CDR3 DNA is preserved here, 33 bases in frame from base 1. Findings and caveats that apply to the study as a whole: Blood from ankylosing spondylitis patients appeared to be characterized by a TCR beta motif composed of 7 to 9 highly homologous amino acid variants. A CD8+ phenotype was shown by the disease-linked clones, which were found at relatively low frequencies in peripheral blood. According to the report, matched synovial fluid samples from ankylosing spondylitis patients were significantly enriched for the disease-linked clones. Some of the motif variants had been reported before in the synovial fluid and blood of reactive arthritis patients, a finding that suggests common disease-initiation mechanisms.

Sequenced on an Illumina HiSeq 2500. Quantitative 5'-RACE with molecular barcodes was the method used to prepare the TCR beta libraries. As for the original processing: To identify disease-linked TCR variants, a new computational method was used, one built on a probabilistic model of VDJ rearrangement. Using fastp trimming at Q25 and MiXCR clonotype assembly, TCRdb reanalyzed the public sequencing data and kept in-frame beta chains. Duplicate CDR3 protein sequences are folded into a single record with the most common DNA and genes. The V and J calls, along with clone size, are taken from TCRdb and not from the paper's own processing. This sample lists 270,000 or so distinct CDR3 sequences; approximately 20% were detected once. The ten top clones hold about a third of the sample.

Sequenced: blood, either unsorted or a sorted T cell fraction (not recorded which). The TCR originated in a male donor with ankylosing spondylitis or in good health (not recorded which). The rearranged chain carries TRBV12-3 or TRBV12-4 and TRBJ1-4; confidence is insufficient to name the D gene. The DNA reads TGTGCCAGCAGTTTAAATGAAAAACTGTTTTTT. It specifies CASSLNEKLFF.